This T cell receptor (beta chain) emerged from a study of spatial heterogeneity in lung cancer. Study background: Raw sequencing reads included, on average, more than eight appearances of each unique TCR and UMI combination.

As for time point: sample taken at primary tumor resection. Unsorted samples of tumor, nontumor lung or frozen PBMC had their whole RNA sequenced. TCRdb ran MiXCR on the 5' RACE reads and lists one entry per CDR3 protein. The sample carries about 80,000 distinct CDR3 sequences, around 7.8% recorded once. This TCR was sampled from a male donor with early-stage non-small cell lung cancer. The input for sequencing was PBMCs, taken at surgery.

CDR3 in DNA: TGTGCCAGCAGCCCCCAAAGTGCCAAAAACATTCAGTACTTC. This translates into CASSPQSAKNIQYF. This chain connects TRBV7-2 to TRBJ2-4, with no clear D. From germline, CDR1 is SGHTA and CDR2 FQGNSA. The CDR3 runs 14 residues. Trimming removed 5 bases from V and 1 base from J, with 9 bases in between. Supplemented by reference TRBV7-2 and TRBJ2-4, the full variable domain reads GAGVSQSPSNKVTEKGKDVELRCDPISGHTALYWYRQSLGQGLEFLIYFQGNSAPDKSGLPSDRFSAERTGGSVSTLTIQRTQQEDSAVYLCASSPQSAKNIQYFGAGTRLSVL.